The 21 T cell receptor beta chains below were found in one sample sequenced in a study of blood T cell repertoires in COVID-19. Repertoires were generated with immunoSEQ multiplex PCR, while TCRdb's copy carries only in-frame clones and drops some. The sample shows fewer than 85,000 clones, roughly nine tenths of them seen only once. The sequencing input was peripheral blood. These receptors were collected from a human donor in a cohort sampled during active COVID-19.

The gene calls are TRBV4-1 and TRBJ2-6; possibly TRBD2 for D (5 bases). Between the trimmed V and J ends, which lost 4 bases and 0 bases, there was a span of 16 bases. This CDR3 is built from 18 residues. Germline CDR1 is MGHRA and CDR2 is YSYEKL. CDR3 in DNA: TGCGCCAGCAGCCCGGGTGGCACCGGGGTCTCTGGGGCCAACGTCCTGACTTTC. Translated, it gives CASSPGGTGVSGANVLTF.

The rearrangement links TRBV4-1 to TRBJ1-2; the match to TRBD1 covers 9 bases. The CDR3 is made up of 16 amino acids. V lost 1 base, J lost 4 bases, and 7 bases stayed unmatched. In germline, CDR1 is MGHRA, CDR2 YSYEKL. The CDR3 region is CASSQGKQGASYGYTF. In nucleotides, the CDR3 is TGCGCCAGCAGCCAAGGGAAACAGGGGGCAAGCTATGGCTACACCTTC.

The chain has TRBV19 and TRBJ2-7; 7 nucleotides match TRBD2. Germline V gene sequence: CDR1 LNHDA, CDR2 SQIVND (reference sequence). This CDR3 is 14 amino acids long. V shed 3 bases, J shed 3 bases, and the junction held 5 bases outside the gene matches. The CDR3 loop reads CASSISRGFYEQYF. CDR3 in DNA: TGTGCCAGTAGTATTTCGCGGGGGTTCTACGAGCAGTACTTC.

The chain is built from TRBV5-1 and TRBJ2-1; 9 bases match TRBD2. This CDR3 comprises 14 residues. CDR1 and CDR2 from the germline V gene are SGHRS and YFSETQ. J was trimmed by 9 bases and V by 5 bases; bases with no gene match: 9. CDR3 nucleotide sequence: TGCGCCAGCAGTTTGAGCGGGGGGTTTGGTGAGCAGTTCTTC. Its translation is CASSLSGGFGEQFF.

This chain connects TRBV18 to TRBJ1-4, with no clear D. Germline V gene sequence: CDR1 KGHSH, CDR2 LQKENI. This CDR3 comprises 16 residues. The ends were cut back, 3 bases at V and 6 bases at J, with 17 bases in the middle. The CDR3 coding sequence is TGTGCCAGCTCACCGCCGTGGAGCCAGGAGGATGAAAAACTGTTTTTT. Translation gives CASSPPWSQEDEKLFF.

The chain uses TRBV5-8 and TRBJ1-2; unclear D gene. Germline V gives CDR1 SGHTS, CDR2 YDEGEE. CDR3 length: 12 amino acids. V lost 0 bases and J 6 bases, leaving 6 bases between the germline ends. This chain's CDR3 is CASSLGQDGYTF. DNA for the CDR3: TGTGCCAGCAGCTTGGGTCAGGATGGCTACACCTTC.

This chain connects TRBV18 to TRBJ2-2, with D tentatively TRBD2 (5 bases). The CDR3 loop spans 16 amino acids. Germline loops: CDR1 KGHSH, CDR2 LQKENI. V was clipped by 0 bases and J by 4 bases, with 12 bases between them. The CDR3 loop reads CASSPPLSGSTGELFF. The DNA of the CDR3 is TGTGCCAGCTCACCACCATTGTCGGGGTCCACCGGGGAGCTGTTTTTT.

The chain is built from TRBV21-1 and TRBJ1-1; the DNA was not used to check the table's D call, TRBD1. TRBV21-1 is labeled a pseudogene. The CDR3 is made up of 18 amino acids. This CDR3 is CASSKGYGTERENTEAFF. The CDR3 bases are TGTGCCAGCAGCAAAGGTTACGGGACAGAAAGGGAGAACACTGAAGCTTTCTTT.

This clone appeared once. The chain is built from TRBV29-1 and TRBJ1-3; D unclear. This CDR3 comprises 12 residues. Germline V gene data show CDR1 as SQVTM and CDR2 as ANQGSEA. Trimming left V 2 bases short and J 0 bases short, with 2 bases between. The CDR3 is CSVEYSGNTIYF. The CDR3 DNA reads as TGCAGCGTTGAATACTCTGGAAACACCATATATTTT.

This clone was detected a few times. V and J are TRBV10-3 and TRBJ2-3; TRBD2 matches at 12 bases. The CDR3 is 17 residues long. Germline assignment: CDR1 ENHRY and CDR2 SYGVKD. Trimming cost V 6 bases and J 1 base; bases outside gene matches: 8. The CDR3 bases are TGTGCCATCAGCCTAGCGGGAGGGCCTACAGGCACAGATACGCAGTATTTT. Translating gives CAISLAGGPTGTDTQYF.

This chain links TRBV7-8 with TRBJ2-6; D is perhaps TRBD1 (5 bases). V gave up 7 bases and J gave up 1 base, with 8 bases separating them. This CDR3 comprises 14 residues. Germline values: CDR1 SGHVS, CDR2 FQNEAQ. The CDR3 protein is CASTGLSGANVLTF. Written as DNA, the CDR3 is TGTGCCAGCACAGGGTTGTCTGGGGCCAACGTCCTGACTTTC.

V is TRBV19 and J is TRBJ1-1; 7 nucleotides align to TRBD1. CDR3 length: 14 amino acids. V was clipped by 3 bases and J by 7 bases; unmatched bases: 8. Looked up from germline, CDR1 is LNHDA and CDR2 is SQIVND (reference sequence). CDR3 region: CASSIVGGRYEAFF. The CDR3 DNA reads as TGTGCCAGTAGTATTGTAGGGGGCAGATATGAAGCTTTCTTT. Variable domain in full (rest from reference TRBV19 and TRBJ1-1): DGGITQSPKYLFRKEGQNVTLSCEQNLNHDAMYWYRQDPGQGLRLIYYSQIVNDFQKGDIAEGYSVSREKKESFPLTVTSAQKNPTAFYLCASSIVGGRYEAFFGQGTRLTVV.

The rearrangement links TRBV5-1 to TRBJ1-2, with TRBD1 matching 9 bases. CDR1 is SGHRS, CDR2 YFSETQ, per germline. The CDR3 has 14 residues. The V gene end was trimmed by 8 bases and the J gene end by 6 bases; junction bases not matched to a gene: 11. This CDR3 is CASEPGQGLDGYTF. CDR3 DNA sequence: TGCGCCAGTGAACCGGGACAGGGACTTGATGGCTACACCTTC.

The chain uses TRBV12-5 and TRBJ2-5; D assignment may be TRBD1 or TRBD2 (6 bases each). The V gene lost 5 bases and the J gene lost 3 bases, with 16 bases spanning the gap. The CDR3 contains 15 residues. CDR1 is LGHNT and CDR2 is FRNRAP in the germline V gene. CDR3 sequence: CASGLGLRDKETQYF. In nucleotides, the CDR3 is TGTGCTAGTGGTCTGGGACTCCGGGACAAAGAGACCCAGTACTTC.

The chain has TRBV18 and TRBJ2-7, with TRBD2 matching 7 bases. There are 14 residues in the CDR3. J gave up 2 bases and V 3 bases, and 4 bases lay outside the gene matches. Germline loops: CDR1 KGHSH, CDR2 LQKENI. CDR3 nucleotides: TGTGCCAGCTCACCCCGGGGGACTACCTACGAGCAGTACTTC. It is translated as CASSPRGTTYEQYF.

The CDR3 sequence: CASSLDMGQGASGEKLFF. The CDR3 nucleotides are TGTGCCAGCAGCTTAGACATGGGACAGGGGGCGTCCGGGGAAAAACTGTTTTTT. The rearrangement joins TRBV7-9 to TRBJ1-4; 12 bases agree with TRBD1. The CDR3 loop spans 18 amino acids. The V and J ends lost 1 base and 8 bases, in that order; junction bases with no gene match: 11. The germline CDR1 and CDR2 sequences are SEHNR and FQNEAQ (reference sequence).

The rearrangement uses TRBV4-1 and TRBJ2-1; 12 nucleotides line up with TRBD1. The V gene's germline CDR1 is MGHRA and CDR2 YSYEKL. J was trimmed by 8 bases and V by 3 bases; bases with no gene match: 5. The CDR3 totals 15 residues. The CDR3 loop is CASSQGQGATYEQFF. CDR3 DNA sequence: TGCGCCAGCAGCCAGGGACAGGGGGCGACGTATGAGCAGTTCTTC.

The chain recombines TRBV7-9 with TRBJ1-5; D is possibly TRBD1 (5 bases). V gave up 1 base and J gave up 3 bases, with 13 bases separating them. This CDR3 is built from 16 residues. Germline V CDR1 and CDR2: SEHNR, FQNEAQ (reference sequence). This chain's CDR3 is CASSLGSLGHNQPQHF. CDR3 nucleotide sequence: TGTGCCAGCAGCTTAGGATCCCTCGGACACAATCAGCCCCAGCATTTT.

The chain joins TRBV28 to TRBJ1-5; D gene unclear. The V gene lost 3 bases and the J gene lost 3 bases, with 12 bases spanning the gap. There are 15 residues in the CDR3. Germline V gives CDR1 MDHEN, CDR2 SYDVKM. The CDR3 bases are TGTGCCAGCAGTTTTGTCCCGGGAGTCAATCAGCCCCAGCATTTT. Its protein product is CASSFVPGVNQPQHF.

The V and J genes are TRBV19 and TRBJ2-3; 8 positions agree with TRBD2. J was trimmed by 4 bases and V by 3 bases; bases with no gene match: 9. Germline lookup yields CDR1 LNHDA and CDR2 SQIVND (reference sequence). The CDR3 covers 16 residues. CDR3 DNA sequence: TGTGCCAGTAGTATTCTGGCGGGAGGAGGCGCAGATACGCAGTATTTT. This sequence encodes CASSILAGGGADTQYF.

The chain carries TRBV28 and TRBJ2-1, with TRBD2 matching over 12 bases. This CDR3 has 16 residues. Germline CDR1 MDHEN, CDR2 SYDVKM. V gave up 8 bases and J gave up 7 bases; unmatched junction bases: 12. The CDR3 spells CASETHRTSGINEQFF. The CDR3 DNA reads TGTGCCAGCGAAACCCACAGGACTAGCGGGATTAATGAGCAGTTCTTC.